The clone carrying this TCR beta chain came up once. Its antigen is unknown. These data originate in a study of T-cell memory formation after mild COVID-19. Findings and caveats of the study: Clones contracting day 15 to 85 were balanced CD4/CD8; later expanders leaned CD4+.

Amplification by 5'RACE using constant-segment primers produced TCR alpha and TCR beta cDNA libraries that carried sample barcodes and UMIs. Each CDR3 protein is one row after TCRdb ran MiXCR on the 5' RACE reads. The sample lists around 310,000 distinct CDR3 sequences, around 20% occurring once. The ends were cut back, 0 bases at V and 2 bases at J, with 12 bases in the middle. The CDR3 has 16 amino acids. Per germline, CDR1 LGHNA and CDR2 YSLEER. The sample was PBMCs or a T cell subset sorted from them (not recorded which). The rearrangement links TRBV4-3 to TRBJ2-3; TRBD2 is a possible D gene (6 bases). The receptor was isolated from a man aged 18 to 30 who had mild COVID-19 (a few samples of this study predate the infection). Cell type and time point are not known. This chain's CDR3 is CASSQDLGGSTDTQYF. The CDR3 region has the DNA TGCGCCAGCAGCCAAGATCTCGGGGGATCCACAGATACGCAGTATTTT.